This T cell receptor beta chain was profiled in a study of T cell responses to AZD1222 COVID-19 vaccine. Notes on the study in general: Repertoires were obtained solely post-peak T cell response. Increased Spike-specific TCR breadth and depth were observed after two AZD1222 doses.

Only in-frame clones appear in the TCRdb table, and some are missing; sequencing was by immunoSEQ multiplex PCR. The table shows 150,000 to 200,000 clones, with 87% occurring only once. This clone was counted a few times. Its antigen is unidentified. This CDR3 comprises 15 residues. The germline V gene has CDR1 LGHDT and CDR2 YNNKEL (reference sequence). The V end lost 5 bases, the J end lost 0 bases, and 11 bases lay between the germline ends. Sequencing was performed on peripheral blood, taken on day 0 of MenACWY control vaccination. The clonotype comes from an adult in good health. The chain links TRBV3-1 (or the pseudogene TRBV3-2) to TRBJ1-3, with no clear D. CDR3 nucleotides: TGTGCCAGCAGCTACGCACAGCACTCTGGAAACACCATATATTTT. The encoded protein is CASSYAQHSGNTIYF.